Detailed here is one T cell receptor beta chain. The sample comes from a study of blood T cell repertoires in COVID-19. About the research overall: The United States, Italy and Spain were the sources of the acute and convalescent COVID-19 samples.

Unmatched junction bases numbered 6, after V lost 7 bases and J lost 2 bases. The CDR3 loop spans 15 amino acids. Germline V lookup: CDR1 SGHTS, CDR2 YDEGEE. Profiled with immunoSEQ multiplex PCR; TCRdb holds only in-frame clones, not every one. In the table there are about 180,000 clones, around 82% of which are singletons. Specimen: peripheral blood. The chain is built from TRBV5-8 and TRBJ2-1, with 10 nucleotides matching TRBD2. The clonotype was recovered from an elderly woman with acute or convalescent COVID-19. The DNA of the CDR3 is TGTGCCAGCCCTACTAGCGGGATAACCTACAATGAGCAGTTCTTC. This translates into CASPTSGITYNEQFF. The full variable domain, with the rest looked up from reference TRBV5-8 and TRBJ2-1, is EAGVTQSPTHLIKTRGQQATLRCSPISGHTSVYWYQQALGLGLQFLLWYDEGEERNRGNFPPRFSGRQFPNYSSELNVNALELEDSALYLCASPTSGITYNEQFFGPGTRLTVL.